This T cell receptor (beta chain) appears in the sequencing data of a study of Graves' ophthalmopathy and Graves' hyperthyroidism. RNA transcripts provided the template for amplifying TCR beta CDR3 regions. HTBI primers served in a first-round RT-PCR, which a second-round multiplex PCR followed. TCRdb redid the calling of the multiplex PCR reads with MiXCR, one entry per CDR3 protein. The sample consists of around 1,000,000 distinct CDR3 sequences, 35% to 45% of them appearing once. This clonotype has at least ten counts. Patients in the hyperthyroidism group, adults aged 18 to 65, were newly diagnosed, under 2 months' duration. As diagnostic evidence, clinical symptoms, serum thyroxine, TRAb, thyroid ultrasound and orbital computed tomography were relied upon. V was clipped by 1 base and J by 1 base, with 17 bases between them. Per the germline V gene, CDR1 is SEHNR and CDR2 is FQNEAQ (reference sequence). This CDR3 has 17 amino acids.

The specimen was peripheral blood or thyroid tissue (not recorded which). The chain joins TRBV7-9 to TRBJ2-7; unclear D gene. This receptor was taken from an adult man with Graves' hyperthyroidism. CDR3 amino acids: CASSLGATMDGSYEQYF. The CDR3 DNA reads TGTGCCAGCAGCTTAGGGGCAACAATGGACGGGTCCTACGAGCAGTACTTC.